The sequence of this TCR beta chain was determined in a study of T-cell memory formation after mild COVID-19. Findings and limits, study-wide: CM and EM subsets held most contracting CD4+ clones; EMRA held CD8+ ones. Prior to infection, memory already included some responding clones, suggesting cross-reactive memory joined.

Worth noting for this clonotype: Its antigen remains unidentified.

The CDR3 loop spans 15 amino acids. Looked up from germline, CDR1 is LNHNV and CDR2 is YYDKDF (reference sequence). V was shortened by 0 bases and J by 2 bases, with 11 bases between the two germline ends. Using constant-segment primers, 5'RACE produced TCR alpha and TCR beta cDNA libraries carrying sample barcodes and UMIs. MiXCR, applied by TCRdb to the 5' RACE reads, yields one record per CDR3 protein. Among 200,000 to 250,000 distinct CDR3 sequences, 9% to 10% were seen once, and the ten largest hold 3.5% to 4%. What was sequenced was PBMCs or a T cell subset sorted from them (not recorded which). This chain links TRBV15 with TRBJ2-7; the D is unclear. This receptor was taken from a man aged 18 to 29 who had mild COVID-19 (a few samples of this study predate the infection). Cell type and time point are not known. The CDR3 DNA sequence: TGTGCCACCAGCAGAGATTCGGCAGGTGCCTACGAGCAGTACTTC. Translation: CATSRDSAGAYEQYF.